A selection of T cell receptor beta chains follows, all from one sample in a study of human T cells and chemical hapten exposure. TCRdb fed the RACE reads into MiXCR, producing one record per CDR3 protein. Of 300,000 to 350,000 distinct CDR3 sequences listed, around 7% are singletons. Sample: whole blood, taken in connection with sensitization to the hapten diphenylcyclopropenone (DPC). The source of these receptors is a woman under 30 with alopecia areata. Some clones in this sample may be carry-over from other donors' samples. Both conserved end residues are part of each CDR3. Each record gives: V gene, J gene, clone size, D gene, CDR3 DNA, CDR3 protein. A D gene is named only where the DNA matches it firmly. Not all rows give a size; the values are once, few, many and, for expanded clones, a class.

v_gene: TRBV11-3; j_gene: TRBJ2-1; abundance: many; d_gene: TRBD2; CDR3nt: TGTGCCAGCAGCTTGGGGACTAGCGGGGGGGGCAATGAGCAGTTCTTC; CDR3aa: CASSLGTSGGGNEQFF
v_gene: TRBV20-1; j_gene: TRBJ2-5; abundance: -; d_gene: -; CDR3nt: TGCAGTGCTAGTCCCCGGTTAGATCAAGAGACCCAGTACTTC; CDR3aa: CSASPRLDQETQYF
v_gene: TRBV5-1; j_gene: TRBJ2-1; abundance: few; d_gene: -; CDR3nt: TGCGCCAGCAGCTTGGAAGGGGGGCTTGATGAGCAGTTCTTC; CDR3aa: CASSLEGGLDEQFF
v_gene: TRBV27; j_gene: TRBJ2-3; abundance: -; d_gene: TRBD1; CDR3nt: TGTGCCAGCAGTTTAGGGGACAGGGGGCTGAGCACAGATACGCAGTATTTT; CDR3aa: CASSLGDRGLSTDTQYF
v_gene: TRBV12-3/TRBV12-4; j_gene: TRBJ2-3; abundance: many; d_gene: -; CDR3nt: TGTGCCAGCAGCTTTGGAGATACGCAGTATTTT; CDR3aa: CASSFGDTQYF
v_gene: TRBV4-1; j_gene: TRBJ1-5; abundance: few; d_gene: -; CDR3nt: TGCGCCAGCAGCCAAGTTCCAGGTGTTTATAGCAATCAGCCCCAGCATTTT; CDR3aa: CASSQVPGVYSNQPQHF
v_gene: TRBV3-1; j_gene: TRBJ1-1; abundance: once; d_gene: -; CDR3nt: TGTGCCAGCAGCCCCCAGGGCGGGGAAAGGGCTTTCTTT; CDR3aa: CASSPQGGERAFF
v_gene: TRBV19; j_gene: TRBJ1-1; abundance: -; d_gene: -; CDR3nt: TGTGCCAGTAGTTTCCTTGAGGGTGAAGCTTTCTTT; CDR3aa: CASSFLEGEAFF
v_gene: TRBV7-2; j_gene: TRBJ2-7; abundance: few; d_gene: -; CDR3nt: TGTGCCAGCAGCCCCCCGGGTTTGAACGACGAGCAGTACTTC; CDR3aa: CASSPPGLNDEQYF
v_gene: TRBV6-6; j_gene: TRBJ2-3; abundance: few; d_gene: -; CDR3nt: TGTGCCATAACAACCAGGGACACCCATACGCAGTATTTT; CDR3aa: CAITTRDTHTQYF
v_gene: TRBV27; j_gene: TRBJ2-3; abundance: many; d_gene: -; CDR3nt: TGTGCCAGCAGTTTAATTTGGGGGCGCGGAGATACGCAGTATTTT; CDR3aa: CASSLIWGRGDTQYF
v_gene: TRBV12-3/TRBV12-4; j_gene: TRBJ1-2; abundance: many; d_gene: TRBD1; CDR3nt: TGTGCCAGCAGGGCGACAGGGGGCCGTGGCTACACCTTC; CDR3aa: CASRATGGRGYTF
v_gene: TRBV14; j_gene: TRBJ2-7; abundance: few; d_gene: -; CDR3nt: TGTGCCAGCAGCCAATTGGGGGTCTCAGGAACTTACGAGCAGTACTTC; CDR3aa: CASSQLGVSGTYEQYF
v_gene: TRBV28; j_gene: TRBJ1-3; abundance: -; d_gene: -; CDR3nt: TGTGCCAGCAGTTTGCCGAGCTCTGGAAACACCATATATTTT; CDR3aa: CASSLPSSGNTIYF